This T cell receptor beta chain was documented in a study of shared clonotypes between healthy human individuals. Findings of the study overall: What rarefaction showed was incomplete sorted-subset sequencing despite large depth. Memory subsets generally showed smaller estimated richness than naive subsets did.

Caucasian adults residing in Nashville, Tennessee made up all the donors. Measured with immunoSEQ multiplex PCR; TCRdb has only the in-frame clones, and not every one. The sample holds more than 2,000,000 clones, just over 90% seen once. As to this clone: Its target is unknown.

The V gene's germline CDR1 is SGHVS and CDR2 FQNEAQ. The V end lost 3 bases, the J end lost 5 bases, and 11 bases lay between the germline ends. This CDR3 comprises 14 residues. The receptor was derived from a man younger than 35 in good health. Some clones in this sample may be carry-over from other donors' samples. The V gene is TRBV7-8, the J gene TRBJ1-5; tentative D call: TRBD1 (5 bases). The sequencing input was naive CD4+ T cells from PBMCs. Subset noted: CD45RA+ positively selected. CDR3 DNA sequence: TGTGCCAGCAGCTTGGGAGGGGACGATCAGCCCCAGCATTTT. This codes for CASSLGGDDQPQHF. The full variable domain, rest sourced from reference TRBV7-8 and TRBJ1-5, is GAGVSQSPRYKVAKRGQDVALRCDPISGHVSLFWYQQALGQGPEFLTYFQNEAQLDKSGLPSDRFFAERPEGSVSTLKIQRTQQEDSAVYLCASSLGGDDQPQHFGDGTRLSIL.